This record looks at one T cell receptor (beta chain) sequence and its context. The antigen is undetermined. The record originates from a study of a mutant IDH1 vaccine in newly diagnosed glioma. Across the whole study: Before enrollment, patients got radiotherapy alone, temozolomide alone, or mostly the combination.

Libraries were prepared by immunoSEQ multiplex PCR; TCRdb keeps only in-frame clonotypes and omits some of them. The table has some 80,000 clones, around 85% seen once; the top ten hold 0.7% to 0.95%. This CDR3 comprises 15 residues. J lost 2 bases, V lost 3 bases, and 5 bases had no gene match. The V gene's germline CDR1 is MGHRA and CDR2 YSYEKL. The time point is: week 23, last vaccination. Mutant IDH1 20-mer peptide, at 300 ug, made up each vaccine dose, with topical imiquimod. The chain couples TRBV4-1 to TRBJ1-1; the match to TRBD1 covers 8 bases. The input for sequencing was PBMCs, taken from a glioma patient whose treatment included an IDH1 peptide vaccine. The sequence was collected from a woman between 50 and 59 years old with glioma. CDR3 protein: CASSHPRGRNTEAFF. The CDR3 DNA reads as TGCGCCAGCAGCCATCCCAGGGGGCGCAACACTGAAGCTTTCTTT.